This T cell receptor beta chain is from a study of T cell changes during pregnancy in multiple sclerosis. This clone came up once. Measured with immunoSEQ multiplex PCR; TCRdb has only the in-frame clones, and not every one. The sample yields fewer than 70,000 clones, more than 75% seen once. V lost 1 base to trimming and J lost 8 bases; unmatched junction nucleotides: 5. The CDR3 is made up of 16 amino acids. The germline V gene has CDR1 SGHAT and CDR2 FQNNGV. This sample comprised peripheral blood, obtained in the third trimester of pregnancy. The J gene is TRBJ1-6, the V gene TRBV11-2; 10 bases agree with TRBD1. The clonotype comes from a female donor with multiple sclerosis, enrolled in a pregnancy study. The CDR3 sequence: CASSLGQGAGDSPLHF. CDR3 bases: TGTGCCAGCAGCTTAGGACAGGGGGCAGGTGATTCACCCCTCCACTTT.